This TCR beta chain came from a study of T cell repertoires in cytomegalovirus infection. Study in general: Both CMV infection and a matching HLA type were indicated by public TCR beta signatures.

Comments on this clonotype: Its antigen is not known.

Each CDR3 protein is one row after TCRdb ran MiXCR on the reads. This sample yields some 270,000 distinct CDR3 sequences, of which under 25% are seen a single time; roughly 19% belongs to the top ten. The source material was cultured PBMCs, sampled from culture after CMV antigen stimulation. The TCR was taken from a human donor in good health (CMV status not recorded). Some clones in this sample may be carry-over from other donors' samples.

DNA of the CDR3: TGTGCCAGCTCTCAACAGGTTGAAGCTTTCTTT. Amino acid sequence: CASSQQVEAFF. The chain combines TRBV19 with TRBJ1-1, with D maybe TRBD1 (5 bases). Germline CDR1 reads LNHDA; CDR2 reads SQIVND (reference sequence). The length of the CDR3 is 11 residues. Trimming stripped 9 bases from V and 7 bases from J, with 12 bases between.